This T cell receptor beta chain stems from a study of CD8 T cells in ankylosing spondylitis. TCRdb re-called the 5' RACE reads through MiXCR, storing one row per CDR3 protein. The sample records 200,000 or so distinct CDR3 sequences, around a sixth being singletons. Germline lookup yields CDR1 SGHTA and CDR2 FQGNSA. This CDR3 region has 13 residues. Trimming removed 4 bases at V and 0 bases at J, with 7 bases between. This sequence joins TRBV7-2 and TRBJ2-7; D remains ambiguous. The sequenced sample was blood, either unsorted or a sorted T cell fraction (not recorded which). This receptor was identified in a male donor aged 10-35 years with ankylosing spondylitis or in good health (not recorded which). The CDR3 sequence is CASSSAGSYEQYF. CDR3 nucleotides: TGTGCCAGCAGCTCGGCCGGCTCCTACGAGCAGTACTTC.